This TCR beta chain was sequenced during a study of CD8 T cells in Susac syndrome. The CDR3 covers 14 residues. The germline gives CDR1 SNHLY, CDR2 FYNNEI. V gave up 1 base and J gave up 0 bases, with 6 bases separating them. Peripheral blood CD8+ and CD4+ T cells were profiled by TCR beta sequencing. Reverse transcription of 0.5 to 1 ug RNA was performed with random hexamers. One entry per CDR3 protein, called by TCRdb with MiXCR from the immunoSEQ multiplex PCR reads. Seen here are 250,000 to 350,000 distinct CDR3 sequences, 92% observed once, and the top ten hold 0.06% to 0.075%. The sample was CD4+ T cells from PBMCs. This sequence joins TRBV2 and TRBJ2-5, with a weak D call TRBD1 (5 bases). This TCR was sampled from a human donor with multiple sclerosis. CDR3 coding DNA: TGTGCCAGCAGTGAAGGGACAAACCAAGAGACCCAGTACTTC. This codes for CASSEGTNQETQYF.